This TCR beta chain was documented in a study of blood T cell repertoires in COVID-19. On the study more broadly: Samples representing acute and convalescent COVID-19 were sourced from the United States, Italy and Spain. Nucleic acid was either cDNA or gDNA, and it came from T cells, B-cell-depleted T cells, or PBMCs.

V gave up 5 bases and J gave up 0 bases, with 14 bases separating them. This CDR3 contains 16 residues. Germline V lookup: CDR1 MDHEN, CDR2 SYDVKM. The repertoire was sequenced with immunoSEQ multiplex PCR; TCRdb's copy has only in-frame clones and lacks some. The sample has about 340,000 clones; approximately 83% are singletons. Participants, about 18 to 90 years old, spanned 25 or so US areas. Participants' reported clinical history set cohort assignment. This receptor was taken from a woman aged 40 to 50 with acute COVID-19. The sample was PBMCs or T cells enriched from blood (not recorded which). The chain recombines TRBV28 with TRBJ1-5; maybe TRBD1 (6 bases). The CDR3 sequence: CASSAMGTNSNQPQHF. In nucleotides, the CDR3 is TGTGCCAGCAGTGCAATGGGGACAAATAGCAATCAGCCCCAGCATTTT.